Below are 17 T cell receptor beta chains sequenced from a single sample in a study of memory CD4+ T cells and cytomegalovirus serostatus. Generated by immunoSEQ multiplex PCR, the TCRdb table keeps only in-frame clones and is missing some. This table holds about 27,000 clones, over 70% found once. Single viable CD3+CD4+CD8-CD45RO+ cells were sorted as the memory CD4+ T cells. The specimen sequenced was memory CD4+ T cells from blood. All receptors come from an adult in good health and CMV-seronegative.

The V and J genes are TRBV5-5 and TRBJ1-1, with TRBD1 matching 7 bases. Germline V gives CDR1 SGHKS, CDR2 YYEKEE (reference sequence). Losses at the gene ends were 5 bases for V and 7 bases for J; bases not matched to a gene: 8. The CDR3 consists of 13 residues. CDR3 in DNA: TGTGCCAGCAGGAAGCAGGGGGTCGGTGAAGCTTTCTTT. It specifies CASRKQGVGEAFF.

This chain joins TRBV19 and TRBJ1-1; tentative D call: TRBD1 (5 bases). The CDR3 is made up of 14 amino acids. Trimming removed 7 bases from V and 3 bases from J, with 15 bases in between. Germline lookup yields CDR1 LNHDA and CDR2 SQIVND (reference sequence). The DNA for the CDR3 is TGTGCCAGTACCCGACAGCCAGGGTACACTGAAGCTTTCTTT. Translated: CASTRQPGYTEAFF. The whole variable domain, filled in from reference TRBV19 and TRBJ1-1, reads DGGITQSPKYLFRKEGQNVTLSCEQNLNHDAMYWYRQDPGQGLRLIYYSQIVNDFQKGDIAEGYSVSREKKESFPLTVTSAQKNPTAFYLCASTRQPGYTEAFFGQGTRLTVV.

The rearrangement uses TRBV28 and TRBJ2-2, with TRBD2 identical over 14 bases. There are 15 residues in the CDR3. In germline, CDR1 is MDHEN, CDR2 SYDVKM. Trimming cost V 8 bases and J 1 base; bases outside gene matches: 0. CDR3 in amino acids: CASGLAGGNTGELFF. The CDR3 DNA reads as TGTGCCAGCGGACTAGCGGGGGGGAACACCGGGGAGCTGTTTTTT. Supplemented by reference TRBV28 and TRBJ2-2, the full variable domain reads DVKVTQSSRYLVKRTGEKVFLECVQDMDHENMFWYRQDPGLGLRLIYFSYDVKMKEKGDIPEGYSVSREKKERFSLILESASTNQTSMYLCASGLAGGNTGELFFGEGSRLTVL.

The J gene is TRBJ2-4, the V gene TRBV6-5, with D tentatively TRBD1 or TRBD2 (6 bases each). Germline loops: CDR1 MNHEY, CDR2 SVGAGI. Trimming removed 5 bases at V and 12 bases at J, with 14 bases between. The CDR3 contains 12 residues. The chain's CDR3 is CASSTLGGTQYF. CDR3 bases: TGTGCCAGCAGTACCTTGGGGGGCACTCAGTACTTC.

The V call is TRBV5-1, the J call TRBJ1-6, with a possible D match to TRBD1 (5 bases). This CDR3 is 16 amino acids long. V was pared by 1 base and J by 0 bases, with 8 bases between. In germline, CDR1 is SGHRS, CDR2 YFSETQ. CDR3 in DNA: TGCGCCAGCAGCTTGCAGGGTACCTCCTATAATTCACCCCTCCACTTT. This translates into CASSLQGTSYNSPLHF.

This clone was recorded only once. DNA for the CDR3: TGTGCCAGCAGTTACTACCGGGGGCAAGAGACCCAGTACTTC. Translating gives CASSYYRGQETQYF. The V and J genes are TRBV6-6 and TRBJ2-5; a possible D gene is TRBD2 (6 bases). The germline V gene encodes CDR1 MNHNY and CDR2 SVGAGI (reference sequence). The CDR3 length is 14 residues. Between the trimmed V and J ends, which lost 1 base and 2 bases, there was a span of 8 bases.

The gene calls are TRBV2 and TRBJ1-1, with D possibly matching TRBD1 (5 bases). The V and J ends lost 2 bases and 1 base respectively, with 11 bases between them. The CDR3 sequence is 15 residues long. CDR1 SNHLY and CDR2 FYNNEI come from the germline V gene. DNA for the CDR3: TGTGCCAGCAGTGAAATTCGGGGGGAGAACACTGAAGCTTTCTTT. This translates into CASSEIRGENTEAFF.

V usage is TRBV5-6 and J usage is TRBJ2-6; 9 positions agree with TRBD1. The CDR3 is made up of 15 amino acids. Germline CDR1 SGHDT, CDR2 YYEEEE. Trimming cost V 0 bases and J 8 bases; bases outside gene matches: 3. The DNA of the CDR3 is TGTGCCAGCAGCTTGGTCACAGGGGGCACCAACGTCCTGACTTTC. Residues: CASSLVTGGTNVLTF.

This chain joins TRBV6-1 and TRBJ1-2; maybe TRBD1 (6 bases). Germline loops: CDR1 MNHNS, CDR2 SASEGT. Trimming cost V 8 bases and J 2 bases, with 15 bases left between them. The CDR3 runs 14 residues. CDR3 nucleotide sequence: TGTGCCAGCCTAGCCGGACAGACCAACTATGGCTACACCTTC. Encoded protein: CASLAGQTNYGYTF.

This rearrangement joins TRBV11-2 to TRBJ2-3; TRBD1 agrees at 8 bases. The CDR3 sequence is 16 residues long. The V gene end was trimmed by 5 bases and the J gene end by 6 bases; junction bases not matched to a gene: 13. Germline CDR1 and CDR2: SGHAT and FQNNGV. CDR3 nucleotide sequence: TGTGCCAGCAGCCAGGGGGCTACTAGGCACGCCGATACGCAGTATTTT. This codes for CASSQGATRHADTQYF.

The chain uses TRBV7-9 and TRBJ2-7, with D perhaps TRBD2 (5 bases). V was cut by 1 base and J by 0 bases, with 10 bases left in between. The CDR3 has 15 amino acids. CDR1 SEHNR and CDR2 FQNEAQ come from the germline V gene (reference sequence). This CDR3 is CASSLGTVRSYEQYF. The CDR3 DNA reads TGTGCCAGCAGCTTAGGGACTGTTCGCTCCTACGAGCAGTACTTC.

This sequence joins TRBV28 and TRBJ1-2; D might be TRBD1 (5 bases). Germline lookup yields CDR1 MDHEN and CDR2 SYDVKM. V was clipped by 6 bases and J by 6 bases, with 17 bases between them. The CDR3 runs to 14 residues. Here the CDR3 DNA reads TGTGCCAGCAGCACGCCCATCTCAGGGAATGGCTACACCTTC. Amino acid sequence: CASSTPISGNGYTF.

The chain employs TRBV18 and TRBJ1-1, with TRBD1 matching over 9 bases. The CDR3 has 15 amino acids. Germline lookup yields CDR1 KGHSH and CDR2 LQKENI. J gave up 3 bases and V 4 bases, and 6 bases lay outside the gene matches. CDR3 region: CASSQQGAEDTEAFF. The DNA for the CDR3 is TGTGCCAGCTCACAACAGGGGGCGGAGGACACTGAAGCTTTCTTT.

The chain couples TRBV7-8 to TRBJ2-3; 16 nucleotides line up with TRBD2. CDR1 SGHVS and CDR2 FQNEAQ come from the germline V gene. The CDR3 consists of 18 residues. The trim removed 5 bases at V and 4 bases at J, leaving 9 bases unmatched. The CDR3 reads CASSPGLAGGLPPDTQYF. The CDR3 DNA sequence: TGTGCCAGCAGCCCGGGACTAGCGGGGGGGCTCCCCCCAGATACGCAGTATTTT.

This clone was detected a few times. The chain carries TRBV4-1 and TRBJ2-5; TRBD2 matches 14 bases. The V segment lost 0 bases and the J segment 5 bases; nucleotides outside the gene matches: 11. The CDR3 has 19 residues. Germline V lookup: CDR1 MGHRA, CDR2 YSYEKL. CDR3 bases: TGCGCCAGCAGCCAAGATGGGGGACTAGCGGGGGCCCGTGGGGAGACCCAGTACTTC. Translated, it gives CASSQDGGLAGARGETQYF.

The rearrangement links TRBV4-2 to TRBJ2-2, with 14 bases matching TRBD2. Germline CDR1 LGHNA, CDR2 YNFKEQ. Trimming took 0 bases from V and 0 from J; bases not matched to a gene: 6. This CDR3 has 20 residues. CDR3 sequence: CASSQELGLAGEANTGELFF. The CDR3 bases are TGTGCCAGCAGCCAAGAGTTGGGACTAGCGGGGGAGGCGAACACCGGGGAGCTGTTTTTT.

This chain links TRBV5-1 with TRBJ2-3, with D perhaps TRBD2 (7 bases). V gave up 2 bases and J gave up 4 bases, with 14 bases separating them. The CDR3 is 15 amino acids. Germline CDR1 reads SGHRS; CDR2 reads YFSETQ. CDR3 nucleotides: TGCGCCAGCAGCTTTAGGGGGGGCGCCTCAGATACGCAGTATTTT. Translated, it gives CASSFRGGASDTQYF. Based on the CDR3 plus reference TRBV5-1 and TRBJ2-3, the full variable domain is KAGVTQTPRYLIKTRGQQVTLSCSPISGHRSVSWYQQTPGQGLQFLFEYFSETQRNKGNFPGRFSGRQFSNSRSEMNVSTLELGDSALYLCASSFRGGASDTQYFGPGTRLTVL.